These 20 T cell receptor beta chains originate from one sample sequenced in a study of shared clonotypes between healthy human individuals. Here immunoSEQ multiplex PCR was the method, and the copy in TCRdb shows in-frame clones only, minus some. Altogether around 83,000 clones are present, 60% to 70% being singletons, with the ten largest covering about 51%. The sequencing sample was made of memory CD8+ T cells sorted from blood. The subset here: CD45RO+ cells pooled with CCR7-negative TemRA cells. These receptors came from a man aged 25 to 45 in good health.

The chain employs TRBV6-5 and TRBJ2-2; D unclear. The germline V gene encodes CDR1 MNHEY and CDR2 SVGAGI. V was trimmed by 1 base and J by 1 base, leaving 10 bases between them. The CDR3 loop spans 16 amino acids. CDR3 residues: CASSYYPERNTGELFF. The CDR3 DNA is TGTGCCAGCAGTTACTACCCGGAAAGGAACACCGGGGAGCTGTTTTTT.

The chain combines TRBV6-5 with TRBJ2-2; 10 nucleotides align to TRBD2. Germline V gene sequence: CDR1 MNHEY, CDR2 SVGAGI. The CDR3 length is 15 residues. Trimming removed 7 bases from V and 7 bases from J; junction bases left unmatched: 9. CDR3 residues: CASNMASGRIGELFF. The CDR3 bases are TGTGCCAGCAATATGGCTAGCGGGAGAATCGGGGAGCTGTTTTTT.

The count of this clone is one. A much larger clone differs from this one at a single base, so this may be a read error. CDR3 DNA: TGCAGCGTCATCCCAGGGAACACTGAAGCTTTCTTT. Translated, it gives CSVIPGNTEAFF. V gene TRBV29-1 combines with J gene TRBJ1-1; D uncertain. Germline values: CDR1 SQVTM, CDR2 ANQGSEA. The CDR3 is 12 amino acids. Trimming stripped 6 bases from V and 1 base from J, with 9 bases between.

J is TRBJ2-6 and V is TRBV7-9, with TRBD1 matching 10 bases. The CDR3 runs to 16 residues. Germline loops: CDR1 SEHNR, CDR2 FQNEAQ (reference sequence). The J segment lost 4 bases and the V segment lost 4 bases, leaving 4 bases of the junction unmatched. This CDR3 reads CASSYGTGEGANVLTF. CDR3 sequence (DNA): TGTGCCAGCAGCTACGGGACAGGGGAAGGGGCCAACGTCCTGACTTTC.

The J gene is TRBJ2-3, the V gene TRBV7-9; D may be TRBD2 (5 bases). This CDR3 is 16 amino acids long. The germline CDR1 and CDR2 sequences are SEHNR and FQNEAQ (reference sequence). The V end was cut by 2 bases, the J end by 2 bases, with 14 bases between. The CDR3 DNA is TGTGCCAGCAGCTTACCGACTAAGGAAAACACAGATACGCAGTATTTT. Amino acid sequence: CASSLPTKENTDTQYF.

V is TRBV6-5 and J is TRBJ2-7; TRBD1 aligns across 11 bases. CDR3 length: 14 residues. The germline V gene has CDR1 MNHEY and CDR2 SVGAGI. The junction had 6 bases not matched to a gene; V was cut back by 8 bases and J by 3 bases. The CDR3 loop is CASAPGTGGYEQYF. Written as DNA, the CDR3 is TGTGCCAGCGCCCCTGGGACAGGGGGCTACGAGCAGTACTTC.

The table lists this clone with a count of one. The CDR3 is CASSPGSRGAGNTIYF. The CDR3 coding sequence is TGTGCCAGCAGCCCCGGATCCAGGGGGGCTGGAAACACCATATATTTT. The chain carries TRBV11-2 and TRBJ1-3; 7 bases line up with TRBD1. The V gene end was trimmed by 5 bases and the J gene end by 2 bases; junction bases not matched to a gene: 9. Germline V CDR1 and CDR2: SGHAT, FQNNGV. The CDR3 totals 16 residues.

V usage is TRBV6-4 and J usage is TRBJ2-7; a possible D gene is TRBD2 (6 bases). Germline V gene lookup returns CDR1 MRHNA and CDR2 SNTAGT. The CDR3 has 13 amino acids. The V end was cut by 8 bases, the J end by 1 base, with 12 bases between. CDR3 nucleotides: TGTGCCAGCCGGGACTCTGTTTCCTACGAGCAGTACTTC. This translates into CASRDSVSYEQYF.

This clone was seen a single time. The chain joins TRBV7-8 to TRBJ2-7, with a possible D match to TRBD1 (6 bases). Germline-derived CDR1 and CDR2 are SGHVS and FQNEAQ. Trimming stripped 1 base from V and 7 bases from J, with 23 bases between. The length of the CDR3 is 17 residues. CDR3 residues: CASSLELRGYLTMEQYF. The DNA for the CDR3 is TGTGCCAGCAGCTTAGAACTCAGGGGATACCTTACGATGGAGCAGTACTTC.

This clone appeared a few times. V gene TRBV4-1 combines with J gene TRBJ2-2, with D maybe TRBD1 (5 bases). This CDR3 is 14 amino acids long. The germline CDR1 and CDR2 sequences are MGHRA and YSYEKL. Trimming cost V 4 bases and J 4 bases, with 10 bases left between them. The CDR3 bases are TGCGCCAGCAGCCCTAATAGGGGCACCGGGGAGCTGTTTTTT. Protein: CASSPNRGTGELFF.

CDR3 sequence reads: CASSRLTAEAEAFF. In DNA form, the CDR3 reads TGTGCCAGCAGCCGGTTGACGGCCGAGGCTGAAGCTTTCTTT. The chain joins TRBV28 to TRBJ1-1; D is unresolved. Germline lookup yields CDR1 MDHEN and CDR2 SYDVKM. Deletions cut 6 bases from V and 6 bases from J, with 17 bases between. The CDR3 covers 14 residues.

The chain recombines TRBV2 with TRBJ1-2; D is unresolved. V gave up 2 bases and J gave up 2 bases, with 6 bases separating them. CDR3 length: 13 residues. The V gene's germline CDR1 is SNHLY and CDR2 FYNNEI. Here the CDR3 reads CASSESGNYGYTF. The CDR3 region has the DNA TGTGCCAGCAGTGAAAGCGGGAACTATGGCTACACCTTC.

V is TRBV10-3 and J is TRBJ2-7, with TRBD1 as a possible D gene (5 bases). The V and J ends lost 2 bases and 0 bases respectively, with 20 bases between them. This CDR3 is built from 18 residues. Germline V CDR1 and CDR2: ENHRY, SYGVKD. CDR3 bases: TGTGCCATCAGTGAGGCTCAGGGAATGAGCTCAAGCTCCTACGAGCAGTACTTC. Translated, it gives CAISEAQGMSSSSYEQYF.

In this sample, this clone turned up once. The genes are TRBV9 and TRBJ2-5; D gene uncertain. Looked up from germline, CDR1 is SGDLS and CDR2 is YYNGEE. The CDR3 sequence is 14 residues long. V lost 0 bases and J 5 bases, leaving 11 bases between the germline ends. The DNA for the CDR3 is TGTGCCAGCAGCGTAGGTCAATACTCGGAGACCCAGTACTTC. Its translation: CASSVGQYSETQYF.

The chain has TRBV4-3 and TRBJ2-7; D gene unclear. V lost 1 base, J lost 0 bases, and 7 bases lay in between. This CDR3 comprises 14 residues. From germline, CDR1 is LGHNA and CDR2 YSLEER. As DNA, the CDR3 is TGCGCCAGCAGCCAAGTTGAGAGCTCCTACGAGCAGTACTTC. Translating gives CASSQVESSYEQYF.

The V call is TRBV2, the J call TRBJ2-7; weak D call: TRBD2 (5 bases). Trimming removed 8 bases at V and 4 bases at J, with 9 bases between. Germline CDR1 SNHLY, CDR2 FYNNEI. There are 11 residues in the CDR3. The CDR3 nucleotides read TGTGCCAGCCTGGGCGGGTACGAGCAGTACTTC. Residues: CASLGGYEQYF.

V usage is TRBV2 and J usage is TRBJ2-7; 7 nucleotides agree with TRBD1. Germline V gene sequence: CDR1 SNHLY, CDR2 FYNNEI. The CDR3 extends over 12 amino acids. Trimming cost V 10 bases and J 3 bases; bases outside gene matches: 6. The CDR3 loop is CATQGQHYEQYF. The CDR3, as DNA: TGTGCCACCCAGGGACAGCACTACGAGCAGTACTTC.

The V gene is TRBV7-2, the J gene TRBJ2-1; 10 bases are a match to TRBD2. The CDR3 has 17 amino acids. CDR1 and CDR2 from the germline V gene are SGHTA and FQGNSA. V lost 3 bases to trimming and J lost 3 bases; unmatched junction nucleotides: 8. The CDR3, as DNA: TGTGCCAGCAGCTTCTCTTCTAGCGGGAGACTCTACAATGAGCAGTTCTTC. This translates into CASSFSSSGRLYNEQFF.

The chain uses TRBV19 and TRBJ2-2; 12 bases line up with TRBD2. The CDR3 runs 17 residues. Losses at the gene ends were 7 bases for V and 0 bases for J; bases not matched to a gene: 6. Germline CDR1 reads LNHDA; CDR2 reads SQIVND (reference sequence). CDR3 in DNA: TGTGCCAGTACCGGACTAGCGGGACTCGCGAACACCGGGGAGCTGTTTTTT. Its protein is CASTGLAGLANTGELFF.

The V and J genes are TRBV9 and TRBJ2-7; 10 bases map to TRBD2. This CDR3 is built from 17 residues. The V gene's germline CDR1 is SGDLS and CDR2 YYNGEE. Germline trimming cut 4 bases from V and 3 bases from J; bases unmatched to any gene: 13. CDR3 coding DNA: TGTGCCAGCAGCCCAGAGAGCGGGAGGGCTCTAGGCTACGAGCAGTACTTC. Amino acids: CASSPESGRALGYEQYF. Together with reference TRBV9 and TRBJ2-7, the CDR3 gives the full variable domain: DSGVTQTPKHLITATGQRVTLRCSPRSGDLSVYWYQQSLDQGLQFLIQYYNGEERAKGNILERFSAQQFPDLHSELNLSSLELGDSALYFCASSPESGRALGYEQYFGPGTRLTVT.